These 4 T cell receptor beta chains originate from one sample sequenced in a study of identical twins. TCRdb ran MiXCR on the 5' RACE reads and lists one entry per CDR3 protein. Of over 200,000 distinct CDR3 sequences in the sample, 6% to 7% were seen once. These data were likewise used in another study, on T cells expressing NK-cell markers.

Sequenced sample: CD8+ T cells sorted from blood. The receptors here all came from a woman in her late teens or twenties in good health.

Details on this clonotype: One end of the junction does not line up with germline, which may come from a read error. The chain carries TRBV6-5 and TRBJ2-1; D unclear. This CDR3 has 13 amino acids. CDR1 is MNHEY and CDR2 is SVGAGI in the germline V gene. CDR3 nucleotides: TGTGCCAGCAGTTACTCATCCTCCAATGAGCAGTTCTTC. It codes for CASSYSSSNEQFF.

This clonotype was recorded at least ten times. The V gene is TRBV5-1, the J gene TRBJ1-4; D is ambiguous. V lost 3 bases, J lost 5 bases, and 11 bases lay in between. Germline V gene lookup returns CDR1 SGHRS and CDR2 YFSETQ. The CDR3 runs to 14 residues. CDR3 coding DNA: TGCGCCAGCAGCTACCGGACTGAAAATGAAAAACTGTTTTTT. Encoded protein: CASSYRTENEKLFF.

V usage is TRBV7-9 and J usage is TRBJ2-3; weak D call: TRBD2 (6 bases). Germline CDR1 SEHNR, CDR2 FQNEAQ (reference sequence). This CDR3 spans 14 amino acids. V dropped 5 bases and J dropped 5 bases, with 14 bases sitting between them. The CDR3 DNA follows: TGTGCCAGCAGCCCCGTGGAGGGGCAAGATACGCAGTATTTT. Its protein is CASSPVEGQDTQYF.

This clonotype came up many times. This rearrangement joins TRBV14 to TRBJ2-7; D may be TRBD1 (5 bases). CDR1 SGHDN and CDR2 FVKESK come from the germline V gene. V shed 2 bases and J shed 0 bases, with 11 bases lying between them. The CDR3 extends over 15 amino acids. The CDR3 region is CASSQRGRLSYEQYF. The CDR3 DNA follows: TGTGCCAGCAGCCAAAGGGGTCGCCTCTCCTACGAGCAGTACTTC.